This T cell receptor (beta chain) was retrieved from a study of cytomegalovirus exposure and HLA in healthy donors. Researchers ran the PCR with 60 Vbeta and 13 Jbeta primers. Assay used: immunoSEQ multiplex PCR; TCRdb lists only in-frame clones, some missing. Of 200,000 or so clones in the sample, about 80% were seen once. The CDR3 is made up of 13 amino acids. Germline V gene lookup returns CDR1 SQVTM and CDR2 ANQGSEA. J lost 6 bases, V lost 7 bases, and 6 bases had no gene match. Donors in the study were healthy people who gave bone marrow. The sequenced sample was PBMCs. The TCR sequence derives from a woman in her twenties or thirties in good health and CMV-seronegative. This chain uses TRBV29-1 with TRBJ1-6, with 7 positions matching TRBD1. The CDR3 here is CSARRDSNSPLHF. For the CDR3, the DNA is TGCAGCGCTCGCCGGGACAGTAATTCACCCCTCCACTTT.